These 3 T cell receptor beta chains share one sample of origin, sequenced in a study of T cells in localized non-small cell lung cancer (dated by TCRdb to 2018 to 2020). Receptor amplification or capture employed the immunoSEQ multiplex PCR assay. Not all clones reach the TCRdb copy of this immuneACCESS table, which keeps in-frame sequences only. Checked studies attribute under half of the gap to unresolved V genes and leave the rest unexplained. A total of over 40,000 clones appear in this sample, over 80% of them only once. Approximately 17% of the sample comes from the top ten. The input for sequencing was peripheral blood mononuclear cells, taken before any cancer treatment. These receptors were obtained from a man aged 40-75 years with stage III lung adenocarcinoma.

The rearrangement links TRBV7-9 to TRBJ2-2; maybe TRBD2 (6 bases). Trimming pared 2 bases from V and 0 bases from J, leaving 7 bases between. The CDR3 loop spans 15 amino acids. The germline V gene encodes CDR1 SEHNR and CDR2 FQNEAQ (reference sequence). The CDR3 nucleotides are TGTGCCAGCAGCTTACGGGGGACGAACACCGGGGAGCTGTTTTTT. This gives the protein CASSLRGTNTGELFF.

The chain links TRBV7-9 to TRBJ2-7; D remains ambiguous. The length of the CDR3 is 12 residues. V was shortened by 2 bases and J by 6 bases, with 8 bases between the two germline ends. The germline V gene encodes CDR1 SEHNR and CDR2 FQNEAQ (reference sequence). CDR3 bases: TGTGCCAGCAGCTTAAGGCCACTCGAGCAGTACTTC. It yields the protein CASSLRPLEQYF.

The V and J genes are TRBV5-1 and TRBJ2-5; D unresolved. V lost 0 bases and J 7 bases, leaving 7 bases between the germline ends. Germline V gene data show CDR1 as SGHRS and CDR2 as YFSETQ. The CDR3 covers 12 residues. This CDR3 is CASSLEPGTQYF. The CDR3 DNA sequence: TGCGCCAGCAGCTTGGAACCGGGGACCCAGTACTTC.